Shown below are 25 T cell receptor beta chains from a single sample sequenced in a study of cytomegalovirus exposure and HLA in healthy donors (dated by TCRdb to 2017 to 2019). The method was the immunoSEQ multiplex PCR assay. In its TCRdb copy, this immuneACCESS table keeps in-frame sequences only and misses some clones. Where compared with another copy, unresolved V genes explain less than half of these, and the others have no known cause. The sample data list approximately 70,000 clones, and over 90% of these were observed just once. The biggest ten clones account for roughly 0.94% of the sample. Input material: PBMCs. The receptors come from a woman younger than 35 in good health and CMV-seronegative.

The genes are TRBV9 and TRBJ1-2, with D unclear. CDR3 size: 14 residues. Germline V lookup: CDR1 SGDLS, CDR2 YYNGEE. V lost 0 bases and J lost 8, with 14 bases in between. The CDR3 sequence is CASSVGEALEGYTF. The CDR3 coding sequence is TGTGCCAGCAGCGTAGGGGAGGCCTTGGAGGGCTACACCTTC. The variable domain in full, with the rest retrieved from reference TRBV9 and TRBJ1-2, is DSGVTQTPKHLITATGQRVTLRCSPRSGDLSVYWYQQSLDQGLQFLIQYYNGEERAKGNILERFSAQQFPDLHSELNLSSLELGDSALYFCASSVGEALEGYTFGSGTRLTVV.

This chain connects TRBV19 to TRBJ2-1; D is possibly TRBD2 (5 bases). The CDR3 totals 13 residues. The germline CDR1 and CDR2 sequences are LNHDA and SQIVND (reference sequence). Deletions cut 1 base from V and 10 bases from J, with 11 bases between. Written as DNA, the CDR3 is TGTGCCAGTAGTATAGTACCGGGGAGCGAGCAGTTCTTC. Residues: CASSIVPGSEQFF.

This chain links TRBV28 with TRBJ2-7, with TRBD2 matching over 10 bases. After removal of 8 bases from V and 2 bases from J, the junction contained 9 bases not matched to a gene. The CDR3 spans 15 residues. The germline V gene encodes CDR1 MDHEN and CDR2 SYDVKM. The CDR3 region is CASSESGRGTYEQYF. The CDR3, as DNA: TGTGCCAGCTCCGAAAGCGGGAGGGGGACCTACGAGCAGTACTTC. Full variable domain (missing parts from reference TRBV28 and TRBJ2-7): DVKVTQSSRYLVKRTGEKVFLECVQDMDHENMFWYRQDPGLGLRLIYFSYDVKMKEKGDIPEGYSVSREKKERFSLILESASTNQTSMYLCASSESGRGTYEQYFGPGTRLTVT.

The chain carries TRBV9 and TRBJ2-3; 9 bases are shared with TRBD2. The CDR3 runs 15 residues. With 2 bases clipped from V and 3 bases from J, the junction kept 4 bases outside the gene matches. CDR1 SGDLS and CDR2 YYNGEE come from the germline V gene. The CDR3 coding sequence is TGTGCCAGCAGCGTTGCGGGGGGGGCTACAGATACGCAGTATTTT. Encoded protein: CASSVAGGATDTQYF.

The chain carries TRBV7-6 and TRBJ1-1; D perhaps matches TRBD1 (5 bases). V was pared by 5 bases and J by 5 bases, with 12 bases between. Germline V lookup: CDR1 SGHVS, CDR2 FNYEAQ. The CDR3 extends over 13 amino acids. Here the CDR3 reads CASSRGGGTEAFF. The CDR3 bases are TGTGCCAGCAGCCGAGGTGGGGGGACTGAAGCTTTCTTT. Drawing the rest from reference TRBV7-6 and TRBJ1-1, the complete variable domain is GAGVSQSPRYKVTKRGQDVALRCDPISGHVSLYWYRQALGQGPEFLTYFNYEAQQDKSGLPNDRFSAERPEGSISTLTIQRTEQRDSAMYRCASSRGGGTEAFFGQGTRLTVV.

This chain joins TRBV28 and TRBJ1-3, with TRBD1 matching 9 bases. The germline V gene has CDR1 MDHEN and CDR2 SYDVKM. With V trimmed by 4 bases and J by 1 base, 5 bases remained unmatched. The CDR3 loop spans 16 amino acids. Here the CDR3 reads CASSSQGAFSGNTIYF. DNA for the CDR3: TGTGCCAGCAGTTCACAGGGGGCCTTTTCTGGAAACACCATATATTTT.

The chain employs TRBV6-5 and TRBJ1-1, with 7 bases fitting TRBD1. Germline assignment: CDR1 MNHEY and CDR2 SVGAGI. The CDR3 is made up of 15 amino acids. J lost 0 bases, V lost 4 bases, and 5 bases had no gene match. DNA for the CDR3: TGTGCCAGCAGTTCCCAGGGGGAATTGAACACTGAAGCTTTCTTT. This translates into CASSSQGELNTEAFF.

This chain links TRBV21-1 with TRBJ2-3; the table's TRBD2 call for D was not verified on the DNA. TRBV21-1 has pseudogene status. CDR3 length equals 13 residues. The CDR3 spells CASRDSPTDTQYF. As DNA, the CDR3 is TGTGCCAGCAGGGACTCCCCCACAGATACGCAGTATTTT.

V is TRBV29-1 and J is TRBJ2-5; D may be TRBD2 (5 bases). The ends were cut back, 0 bases at V and 2 bases at J, with 10 bases in the middle. The length of the CDR3 is 14 residues. Germline values: CDR1 SQVTM, CDR2 ANQGSEA. CDR3 protein: CSVEDGGAQETQYF. In nucleotides, the CDR3 is TGCAGCGTTGAAGATGGAGGAGCTCAAGAGACCCAGTACTTC.

The chain carries TRBV18 and TRBJ2-6; D is uncertain. This CDR3 is built from 15 residues. V shed 3 bases and J shed 0 bases, with 6 bases lying between them. Germline CDR1 and CDR2: KGHSH and LQKENI. CDR3 amino acids: CASSPSNSGANVLTF. CDR3 DNA: TGTGCCAGCTCACCTTCCAACTCTGGGGCCAACGTCCTGACTTTC. Full variable domain (rest looked up from reference TRBV18 and TRBJ2-6): NAGVMQNPRHLVRRRGQEARLRCSPMKGHSHVYWYRQLPEEGLKFMVYLQKENIIDESGMPKERFSAEFPKEGPSILRIQQVVRGDSAAYFCASSPSNSGANVLTFGAGSRLTVL.

V is TRBV10-1 and J is TRBJ2-1, with TRBD2 as a possible D gene (6 bases). The CDR3 contains 14 residues. V gave up 5 bases and J gave up 6 bases, with 14 bases separating them. CDR1 is WNHNN, CDR2 SYGVQD, per germline (reference sequence). The CDR3 loop is CASSSEGRGNEQFF. In DNA, the CDR3 is TGCGCCAGCAGTTCGGAGGGCCGGGGCAATGAGCAGTTCTTC.

The CDR3 loop is CASSSGTGTRETQYF. The CDR3 nucleotides read TGTGCCAGCAGCTCCGGGACAGGGACTCGGGAGACCCAGTACTTC. The rearrangement joins TRBV5-6 to TRBJ2-5, with 9 bases fitting TRBD1. CDR3 size: 15 residues. V lost 3 bases to trimming and J lost 5 bases; unmatched junction nucleotides: 8. The germline CDR1 and CDR2 sequences are SGHDT and YYEEEE.

The rearrangement joins TRBV6-5 to TRBJ1-2; 7 bases align to TRBD1. The CDR3 consists of 13 residues. The germline CDR1 and CDR2 sequences are MNHEY and SVGAGI. The V segment lost 6 bases and the J segment 4 bases; nucleotides outside the gene matches: 5. The CDR3 DNA is TGTGCCAGCAGCCAAGACAGGGTCTATGGCTACACCTTC. This gives the protein CASSQDRVYGYTF.

V is TRBV12-5 and J is TRBJ1-1; D gene ambiguous. The CDR3 is 16 residues long. Trimming took off 3 bases at V and 1 base at J, with 15 bases between the two ends. Germline V gives CDR1 LGHNT, CDR2 FRNRAP. The CDR3 DNA is TGTGCTAGTGGTTTATCAGGTTCATATCGGAACACTGAAGCTTTCTTT. Translating gives CASGLSGSYRNTEAFF.

V is TRBV28 and J is TRBJ1-4, with D possibly matching TRBD1 (6 bases). The length of the CDR3 is 15 residues. V was shortened by 5 bases and J by 4 bases, with 14 bases between the two germline ends. Germline loops: CDR1 MDHEN, CDR2 SYDVKM. This chain's CDR3 is CASSPTTGINEKLFF. The CDR3 DNA reads TGTGCCAGCAGTCCTACGACAGGCATTAATGAAAAACTGTTTTTT.

The CDR3 is CASSSPGTSSYNEQFF. CDR3 DNA: TGTGCCAGCAGTTCACCCGGGACTAGCTCCTACAATGAGCAGTTCTTC. The chain employs TRBV27 and TRBJ2-1; TRBD2 agrees at 8 bases. The V segment lost 4 bases and the J segment 0 bases; nucleotides outside the gene matches: 5. This CDR3 comprises 16 residues. Germline V gene data show CDR1 as MNHEY and CDR2 as SMNVEV (reference sequence).

The chain joins TRBV7-2 to TRBJ2-2; D might be TRBD1 (5 bases). Germline CDR1 SGHTA, CDR2 FQGNSA. Trimming took off 7 bases at V and 4 bases at J, with 10 bases between the two ends. This CDR3 is 13 amino acids long. This CDR3 reads CASNLQATGELFF. In DNA, the CDR3 is TGTGCCAGCAACCTACAGGCCACCGGGGAGCTGTTTTTT.

The chain employs TRBV7-9 and TRBJ2-7, with D hard to call. The CDR3 spans 13 residues. V lost 3 bases, J lost 0 bases, and 6 bases lay in between. Germline-derived CDR1 and CDR2 are SEHNR and FQNEAQ (reference sequence). CDR3 DNA: TGTGCCAGCAGCTTTCCGTACTCCTACGAGCAGTACTTC. Protein sequence: CASSFPYSYEQYF.

The CDR3 reads CASSSRGAADGDTQYF. CDR3 DNA sequence: TGTGCCAGCAGCTCCCGGGGGGCGGCCGATGGGGATACGCAGTATTTT. The chain uses TRBV11-2 and TRBJ2-3; the D gene is possibly TRBD2 (7 bases). This CDR3 has 16 amino acids. Germline V lookup: CDR1 SGHAT, CDR2 FQNNGV. The germline V and J ends were trimmed by 4 bases and 6 bases, with 20 bases remaining between them.

The chain carries TRBV28 and TRBJ1-5, with 11 bases fitting TRBD1. Trimming took 5 bases from V and 3 from J; bases not matched to a gene: 3. Looked up from germline, CDR1 is MDHEN and CDR2 is SYDVKM. There are 15 residues in the CDR3. For the CDR3, the DNA is TGTGCCAGCAGTCCGGACAGGGGGCCCAATCAGCCCCAGCATTTT. Translation: CASSPDRGPNQPQHF. The full variable domain, completed using reference TRBV28 and TRBJ1-5, is DVKVTQSSRYLVKRTGEKVFLECVQDMDHENMFWYRQDPGLGLRLIYFSYDVKMKEKGDIPEGYSVSREKKERFSLILESASTNQTSMYLCASSPDRGPNQPQHFGDGTRLSIL.

The chain employs TRBV4-1 and TRBJ1-4; D uncertain. The CDR3 runs 15 residues. V lost 4 bases and J lost 3, with 12 bases in between. CDR1 and CDR2 from the germline V gene are MGHRA and YSYEKL. CDR3 sequence (DNA): TGCGCCAGCAGCCTTGTTCGGGATTCTAATGAAAAACTGTTTTTT. Protein product: CASSLVRDSNEKLFF.

The chain uses TRBV9 and TRBJ2-1; 11 nucleotides line up with TRBD1. V gave up 4 bases and J gave up 7 bases; unmatched junction bases: 7. The CDR3 covers 15 residues. The V gene's germline CDR1 is SGDLS and CDR2 YYNGEE. CDR3 residues: CASSSGQGGVNEQFF. In nucleotides, the CDR3 is TGTGCCAGCAGCTCGGGACAGGGGGGGGTGAATGAGCAGTTCTTC. The full variable domain, rest sourced from reference TRBV9 and TRBJ2-1, is DSGVTQTPKHLITATGQRVTLRCSPRSGDLSVYWYQQSLDQGLQFLIQYYNGEERAKGNILERFSAQQFPDLHSELNLSSLELGDSALYFCASSSGQGGVNEQFFGPGTRLTVL.

The chain couples TRBV29-1 to TRBJ2-7, with TRBD1 identical over 8 bases. This CDR3 has 14 residues. V trimming: 6 bases; J trimming: 3 bases; junction bases outside the gene matches: 10. Germline CDR1 is SQVTM and CDR2 is ANQGSEA. This CDR3 reads CSVLTGDRGYEQYF. The DNA for the CDR3 is TGCAGCGTGCTAACCGGCGACAGGGGCTACGAGCAGTACTTC.

CDR3 residues: CASSVTGTGANVLTF. CDR3 coding DNA: TGTGCCAGCAGCGTGACAGGGACTGGGGCCAACGTCCTGACTTTC. The V gene is TRBV7-3, the J gene TRBJ2-6; TRBD1 aligns across 7 bases. Germline CDR1 reads SGHTA; CDR2 reads FQGTGA. There are 15 residues in the CDR3. Trimming cost V 5 bases and J 2 bases; bases outside gene matches: 3.

This clone was recorded only once. The chain joins TRBV7-8 to TRBJ2-3, with TRBD1 as a possible D gene (6 bases). This CDR3 spans 16 amino acids. Germline CDR1 is SGHVS and CDR2 is FQNEAQ. V lost 2 bases and J lost 5, with 17 bases in between. The CDR3 DNA sequence: TGTGCCAGCAGCTTACAGCCCGGGACATCAGGAGATACGCAGTATTTT. This gives the protein CASSLQPGTSGDTQYF.